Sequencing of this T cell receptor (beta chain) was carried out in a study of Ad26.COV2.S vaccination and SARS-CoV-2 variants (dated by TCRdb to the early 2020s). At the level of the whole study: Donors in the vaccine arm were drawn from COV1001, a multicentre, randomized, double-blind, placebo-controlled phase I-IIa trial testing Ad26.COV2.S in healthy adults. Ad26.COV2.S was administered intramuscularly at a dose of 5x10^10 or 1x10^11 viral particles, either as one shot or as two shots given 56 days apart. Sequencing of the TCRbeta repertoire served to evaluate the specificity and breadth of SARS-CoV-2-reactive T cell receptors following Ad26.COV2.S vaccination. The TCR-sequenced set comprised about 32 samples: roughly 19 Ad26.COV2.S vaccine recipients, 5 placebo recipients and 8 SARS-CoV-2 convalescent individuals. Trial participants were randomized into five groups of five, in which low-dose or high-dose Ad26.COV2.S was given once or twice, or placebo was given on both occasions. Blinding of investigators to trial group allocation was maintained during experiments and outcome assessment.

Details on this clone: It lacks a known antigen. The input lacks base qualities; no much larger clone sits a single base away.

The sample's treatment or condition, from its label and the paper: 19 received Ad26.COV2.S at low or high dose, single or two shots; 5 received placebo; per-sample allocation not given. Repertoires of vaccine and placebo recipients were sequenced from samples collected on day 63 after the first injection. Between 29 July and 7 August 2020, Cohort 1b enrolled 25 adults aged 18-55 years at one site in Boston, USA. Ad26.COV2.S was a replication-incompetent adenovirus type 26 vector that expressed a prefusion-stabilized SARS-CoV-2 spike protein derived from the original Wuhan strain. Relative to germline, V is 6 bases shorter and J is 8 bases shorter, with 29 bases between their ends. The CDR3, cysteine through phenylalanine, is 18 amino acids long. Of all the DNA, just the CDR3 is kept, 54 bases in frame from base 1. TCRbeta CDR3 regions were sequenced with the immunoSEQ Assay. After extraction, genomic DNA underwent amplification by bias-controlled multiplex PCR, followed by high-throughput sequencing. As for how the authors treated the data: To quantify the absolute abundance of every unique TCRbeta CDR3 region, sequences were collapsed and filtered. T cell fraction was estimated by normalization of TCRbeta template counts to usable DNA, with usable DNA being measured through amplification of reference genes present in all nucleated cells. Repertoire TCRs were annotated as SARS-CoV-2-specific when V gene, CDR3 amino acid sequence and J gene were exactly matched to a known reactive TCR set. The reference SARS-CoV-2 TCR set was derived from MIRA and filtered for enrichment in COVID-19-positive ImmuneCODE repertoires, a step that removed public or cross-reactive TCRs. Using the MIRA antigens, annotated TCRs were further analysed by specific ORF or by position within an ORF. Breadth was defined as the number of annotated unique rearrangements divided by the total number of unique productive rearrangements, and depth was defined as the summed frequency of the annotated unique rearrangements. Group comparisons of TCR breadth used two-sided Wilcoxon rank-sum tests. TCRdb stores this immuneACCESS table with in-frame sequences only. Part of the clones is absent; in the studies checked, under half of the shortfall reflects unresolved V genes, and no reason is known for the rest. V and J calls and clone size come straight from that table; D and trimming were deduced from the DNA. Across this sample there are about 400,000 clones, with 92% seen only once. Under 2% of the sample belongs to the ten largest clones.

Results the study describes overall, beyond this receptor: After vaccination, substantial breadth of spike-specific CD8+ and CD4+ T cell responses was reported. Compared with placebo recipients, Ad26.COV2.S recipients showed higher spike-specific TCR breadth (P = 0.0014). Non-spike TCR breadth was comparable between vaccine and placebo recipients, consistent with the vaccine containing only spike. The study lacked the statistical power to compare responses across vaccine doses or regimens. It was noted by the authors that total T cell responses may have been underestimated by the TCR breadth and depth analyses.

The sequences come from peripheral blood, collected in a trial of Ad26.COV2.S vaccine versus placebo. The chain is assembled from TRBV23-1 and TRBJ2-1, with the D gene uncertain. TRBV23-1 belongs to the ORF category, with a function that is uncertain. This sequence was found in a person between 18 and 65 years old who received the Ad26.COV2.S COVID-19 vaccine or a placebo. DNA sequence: TGCGCCAGCAGCCCAACCCGAGCTTTGGGAATTAATTTCGATGAGCAGTTCTTC. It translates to CASSPTRALGINFDEQFF.